Reported below is one T cell receptor (beta chain). The data derive from a study of blood T cell repertoires in COVID-19. The table came from immunoSEQ multiplex PCR; TCRdb's copy has only in-frame clones and leaves some out. The sample lists around 72,000 clones; 80% to 90% were seen once. The source is a woman in her forties or fifties with acute or convalescent COVID-19. The sequenced sample was peripheral blood.

The CDR3 region is CASSVSGRAYNEQFF. In DNA, the CDR3 is TGTGCCAGCAGCGTATCTGGGAGGGCATACAATGAGCAGTTCTTC. The chain joins TRBV9 to TRBJ2-1, with 7 bases that match TRBD2. This CDR3 spans 15 amino acids. Germline trimming cut 1 base from V and 4 bases from J; bases unmatched to any gene: 5. CDR1 is SGDLS, CDR2 YYNGEE, per germline.